This is a list of T cell receptor beta chains from one sample in a study of blood T cell repertoires in COVID-19. Using immunoSEQ multiplex PCR, the repertoire was profiled, and TCRdb retains in-frame clones only, with some absent. The data contain approximately 190,000 clones, around 79% of them seen just once; the ten biggest clones take up 17%. Sample: peripheral blood. These receptors all stem from a man in his 60s with active or convalescent COVID-19. Both conserved end residues are part of each CDR3. The D gene is left open where the match is weak. A row's size may be missing; if present it is once, few, many or a size class.

clone size	V gene	D gene	J gene	CDR3 DNA	CDR3 protein
-	TRBV4-1	-	TRBJ1-2	TGCGCCAGCAGCCAAGGAGACAGGTATGGCTACACCTTC	CASSQGDRYGYTF
-	TRBV18	-	TRBJ1-1	TGTGCCAGCTCACAGGATGCAGGGCACACTGAAGCTTTCTTT	CASSQDAGHTEAFF
-	TRBV28	-	TRBJ2-7	TGTGCCAGCACAAACCCCGGGACACCAACCTACGAGCAGTACTTC	CASTNPGTPTYEQYF
few	TRBV11-2	-	TRBJ1-4	TGTGCCAGCAGCCTCGAGGCAAAAAATGAAAAACTGTTTTTT	CASSLEAKNEKLFF
few	TRBV7-6	TRBD1	TRBJ1-3	TGTGCCAGCAGCCCAGGGACAGCCCGAGGAAACACCATATATTTT	CASSPGTARGNTIYF
-	TRBV5-6	TRBD1	TRBJ1-1	TGTGCCAGCAGCCACAGGGGACGTACTGAAGCTTTCTTT	CASSHRGRTEAFF
-	TRBV28	TRBD2	TRBJ2-2	TGTGCCAGCACCTTGCGGACTAGCGGGAGGATTATGGTTGCCGGGGAGCTGTTTTTT	CASTLRTSGRIMVAGELFF
-	TRBV7-6	TRBD2	TRBJ2-5	TGTGCCAGCAGAAGAAATCCCTCGAGCGGGAGGCGTCTCCAAGAGACCCAGTACTTC	CASRRNPSSGRRLQETQYF
-	TRBV14	-	TRBJ2-3	TGTGCCAGCAGCCAAGTCGGGGGCACAGATACGCAGTATTTT	CASSQVGGTDTQYF
-	TRBV25-1	TRBD2	TRBJ2-5	TGTGCCAGCAGTGAGGGACTAGCGGGAGTTGAGACCCAGTACTTC	CASSEGLAGVETQYF
once	TRBV29-1	-	TRBJ1-5	TGCAGCATTAGACAGGCCGGCAATCAGCCCCAGCATTTT	CSIRQAGNQPQHF
-	TRBV5-4	-	TRBJ1-2	TGTGCCAGCAGCTCTTTACAGGGAGACGGCGGCTACACCTTC	CASSSLQGDGGYTF
-	TRBV7-3	TRBD2	TRBJ2-3	TGTGCCAGCAGCCACCAGAAACTAGCGGGAGGGCCGGACACGCAGTATTTT	CASSHQKLAGGPDTQYF
few	TRBV7-3	-	TRBJ1-1	TGTGCCAGCAGCTTGACGGGGAACACTGAAGCTTTCTTT	CASSLTGNTEAFF
-	TRBV18	TRBD2	TRBJ2-1	TGTGCCAGCTCTTCGGGACTAGCGGGGCTAAACAATGAGCAGTTCTTC	CASSSGLAGLNNEQFF
-	TRBV28	TRBD1	TRBJ1-5	TGTGCCAGCAGTTTTTCGTACAGGGGTAGCAATCAGCCCCAGCATTTT	CASSFSYRGSNQPQHF
-	TRBV18	-	TRBJ2-5	TGTGCCAGCTCACCCCGAAACCAGTTAAAAGAGACCCAGTACTTC	CASSPRNQLKETQYF